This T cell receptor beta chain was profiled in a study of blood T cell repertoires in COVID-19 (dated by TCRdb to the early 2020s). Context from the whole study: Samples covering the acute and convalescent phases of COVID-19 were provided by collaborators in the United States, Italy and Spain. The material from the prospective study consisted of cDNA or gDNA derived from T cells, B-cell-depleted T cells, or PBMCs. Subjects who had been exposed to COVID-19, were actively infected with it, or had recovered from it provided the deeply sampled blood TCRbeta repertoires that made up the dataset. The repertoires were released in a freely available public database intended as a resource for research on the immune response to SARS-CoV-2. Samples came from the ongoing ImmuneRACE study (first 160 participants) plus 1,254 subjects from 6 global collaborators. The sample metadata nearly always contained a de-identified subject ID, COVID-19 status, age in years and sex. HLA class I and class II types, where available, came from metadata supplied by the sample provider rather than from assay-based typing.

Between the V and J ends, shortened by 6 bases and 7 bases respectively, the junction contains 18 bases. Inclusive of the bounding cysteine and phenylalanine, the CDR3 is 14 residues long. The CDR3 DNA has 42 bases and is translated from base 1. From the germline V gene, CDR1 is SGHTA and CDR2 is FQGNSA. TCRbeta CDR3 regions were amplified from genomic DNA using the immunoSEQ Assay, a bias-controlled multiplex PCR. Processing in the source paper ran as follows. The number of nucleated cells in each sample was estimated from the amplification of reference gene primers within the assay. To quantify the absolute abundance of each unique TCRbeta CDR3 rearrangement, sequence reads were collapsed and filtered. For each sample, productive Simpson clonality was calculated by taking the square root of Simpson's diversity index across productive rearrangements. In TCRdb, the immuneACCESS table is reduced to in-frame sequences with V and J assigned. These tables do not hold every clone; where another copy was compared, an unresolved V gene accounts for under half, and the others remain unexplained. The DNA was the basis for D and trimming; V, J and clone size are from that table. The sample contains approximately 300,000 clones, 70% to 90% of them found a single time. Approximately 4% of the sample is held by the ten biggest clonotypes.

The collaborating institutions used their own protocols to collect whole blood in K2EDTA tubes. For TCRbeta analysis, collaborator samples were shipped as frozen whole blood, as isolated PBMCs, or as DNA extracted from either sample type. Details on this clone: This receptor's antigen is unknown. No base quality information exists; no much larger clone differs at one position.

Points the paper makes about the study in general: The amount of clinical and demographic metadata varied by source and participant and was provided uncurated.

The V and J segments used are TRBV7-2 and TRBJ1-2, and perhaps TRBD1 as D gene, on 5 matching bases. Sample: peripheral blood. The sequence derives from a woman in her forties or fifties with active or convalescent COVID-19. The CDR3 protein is CASRFQGYLSGYTF. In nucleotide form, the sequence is TGTGCCAGCAGATTCCAGGGTTATCTCTCTGGCTACACCTTC.